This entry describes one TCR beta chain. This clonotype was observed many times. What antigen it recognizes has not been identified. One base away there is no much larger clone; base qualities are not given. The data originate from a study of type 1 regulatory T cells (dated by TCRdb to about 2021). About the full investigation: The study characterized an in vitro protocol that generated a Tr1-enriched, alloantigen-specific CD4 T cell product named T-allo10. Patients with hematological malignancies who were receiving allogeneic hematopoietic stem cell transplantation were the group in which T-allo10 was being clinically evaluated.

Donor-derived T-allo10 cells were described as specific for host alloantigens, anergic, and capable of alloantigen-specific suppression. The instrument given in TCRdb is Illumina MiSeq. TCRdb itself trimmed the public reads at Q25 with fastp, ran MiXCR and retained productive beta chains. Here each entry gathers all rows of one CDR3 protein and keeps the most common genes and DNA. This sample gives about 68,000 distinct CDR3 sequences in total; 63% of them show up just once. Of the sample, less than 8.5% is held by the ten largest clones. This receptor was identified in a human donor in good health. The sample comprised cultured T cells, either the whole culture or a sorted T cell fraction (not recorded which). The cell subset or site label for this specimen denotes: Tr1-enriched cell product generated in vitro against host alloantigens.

For the CDR3, the sequence is CASRGLAGDTGELFF. The nucleotides are TGTGCCAGTAGAGGACTAGCGGGAGACACCGGGGAGCTGTTTTTT. Recombination joined TRBV19 with TRBJ2-2; 13 junctional bases match TRBD2. The germline V end is reduced by 6 bases and the J end by 3 bases; junction bases left unmatched: 1. The germline V gene (reference sequence) sets CDR1 to LNHDA and CDR2 to SQIVND. The CDR3 measures 15 amino acids from cysteine to phenylalanine. Only the CDR3 part of the read is kept: 45 bases, read in frame from the first base.